The 18 T cell receptor beta chains below come from one sample, sequenced in a study of blood T cell repertoires in COVID-19. TCRdb keeps only in-frame clones here, not all; method: immunoSEQ multiplex PCR. The sample includes fewer than 150,000 clones, approximately 83% seen only once; the top ten take 18%. The specimen sequenced was peripheral blood. The receptors were gathered from a woman aged 45 to 65 who had recovered from COVID-19.

This clone was seen a few times. The V gene is TRBV6-5, the J gene TRBJ2-1, with 15 bases identical to TRBD2. CDR3 length equals 15 residues. V trimming: 5 bases; J trimming: 8 bases; junction bases outside the gene matches: 4. Germline V lookup: CDR1 MNHEY, CDR2 SVGAGI. The chain's CDR3 is CASSRTSGGADEQFF. In DNA, the CDR3 is TGTGCCAGCAGTAGGACTAGCGGGGGGGCCGATGAGCAGTTCTTC.

The J gene is TRBJ2-4, the V gene TRBV5-1, with a tentative D call TRBD2 (6 bases). Trimming pared 5 bases from V and 5 bases from J, leaving 20 bases between. Germline CDR1 SGHRS, CDR2 YFSETQ. The CDR3 has 16 amino acids. The CDR3 reads CASSPSAGSYQNIQYF. CDR3 bases: TGCGCCAGCAGTCCCTCCGCGGGGTCCTATCAAAACATTCAGTACTTC.

The rearrangement uses TRBV7-9 and TRBJ1-6; D uncertain. Germline V gives CDR1 SEHNR, CDR2 FQNEAQ (reference sequence). CDR3 length: 15 residues. Trimming removed 1 base at V and 10 bases at J, with 14 bases between. CDR3 in amino acids: CASSLVSPHRSPLHF. The CDR3 coding sequence is TGTGCCAGCAGCTTAGTGTCGCCCCATCGGTCACCCCTCCACTTT. The whole variable domain, filled in from reference TRBV7-9 and TRBJ1-6, reads DTGVSQNPRHKITKRGQNVTFRCDPISEHNRLYWYRQTLGQGPEFLTYFQNEAQLEKSRLLSDRFSAERPKGSFSTLEIQRTEQGDSAMYLCASSLVSPHRSPLHFGNGTRLTVT.

This sequence joins TRBV28 and TRBJ1-1, with unresolved D. Germline CDR1 reads MDHEN; CDR2 reads SYDVKM. V was pared by 4 bases and J by 1 base, with 16 bases between. The CDR3 runs 16 residues. The CDR3 nucleotides read TGTGCCAGCAGTTCCCCTTCGGGTAGAGGGAACACTGAAGCTTTCTTT. It encodes CASSSPSGRGNTEAFF.

J is TRBJ2-1 and V is TRBV5-1, with 10 bases matching TRBD1. This CDR3 spans 14 amino acids. Germline assignment: CDR1 SGHRS and CDR2 YFSETQ. J lost 7 bases, V lost 3 bases, and 4 bases had no gene match. CDR3 loop: CASSSGTGVNEQFF. The CDR3 DNA reads TGCGCCAGCAGCTCCGGGACAGGGGTGAATGAGCAGTTCTTC.

V is TRBV5-1 and J is TRBJ1-6; possibly TRBD1 for D (5 bases). Germline CDR1 is SGHRS and CDR2 is YFSETQ. Trimming pared 2 bases from V and 7 bases from J, leaving 10 bases between. CDR3 length: 14 residues. CDR3 nucleotide sequence: TGCGCCAGCAGCTTACAGGAGATCAATTCACCCCTCCACTTT. Its translation is CASSLQEINSPLHF.

The chain combines TRBV5-6 with TRBJ2-7; 8 nucleotides align to TRBD2. The CDR3 loop spans 14 amino acids. With V trimmed by 6 bases and J by 0 bases, 5 bases remained unmatched. Per the germline V gene, CDR1 is SGHDT and CDR2 is YYEEEE. The CDR3 DNA reads TGTGCCAGCACCCGGGGGGGTAGCTCCTACGAGCAGTACTTC. Translating it yields CASTRGGSSYEQYF.

The CDR3 is CASSSPGGRLFEQYF. DNA for the CDR3: TGTGCCAGCAGTTCCCCCGGCGGGAGGCTCTTCGAGCAGTACTTC. V and J are TRBV28 and TRBJ2-7; 8 bases line up with TRBD2. There are 15 residues in the CDR3. Per germline, CDR1 MDHEN and CDR2 SYDVKM. V dropped 4 bases and J dropped 6; count of bases not matched to a gene: 11.

The genes are TRBV7-2 and TRBJ2-5, with 8 positions matching TRBD2. This CDR3 has 14 amino acids. Trimming removed 3 bases from V and 5 bases from J; junction bases left unmatched: 5. Germline assignment: CDR1 SGHTA and CDR2 FQGNSA. The CDR3 DNA follows: TGTGCCAGCAGCTTCCATCGGGGGGGGGAGACCCAGTACTTC. Amino acids: CASSFHRGGETQYF.

CDR3 sequence: CASSPTGNSYEQYF. The DNA for the CDR3 is TGTGCCAGCTCACCCACAGGGAACTCCTACGAGCAGTACTTC. This chain joins TRBV18 and TRBJ2-7; D might be TRBD1 (6 bases). The CDR3 runs 14 residues. V gave up 3 bases and J gave up 0 bases, with 9 bases separating them. Germline V gene data show CDR1 as KGHSH and CDR2 as LQKENI.

The J gene is TRBJ2-3, the V gene TRBV2; D is possibly TRBD2 (5 bases). This CDR3 contains 17 residues. CDR1 is SNHLY and CDR2 is FYNNEI in the germline V gene. Deletions cut 6 bases from V and 0 bases from J, with 19 bases between. The CDR3 here is CASSEGKISGSTDTQYF. Written as DNA, the CDR3 is TGTGCCAGCAGCGAGGGTAAGATTAGTGGAAGCACAGATACGCAGTATTTT.

This CDR3 reads CAISLTGSSYEQYF. The CDR3 DNA sequence: TGTGCCATCAGCTTGACAGGATCTTCCTACGAGCAGTACTTC. The chain is built from TRBV10-3 and TRBJ2-7; D may be TRBD1 (6 bases). V gave up 6 bases and J gave up 1 base, with 13 bases separating them. Per germline, CDR1 ENHRY and CDR2 SYGVKD. CDR3 length: 14 residues.

The CDR3 reads CASSREGDTYEQYF. The CDR3 DNA is TGTGCCAGTAGTAGGGAGGGGGACACTTACGAGCAGTACTTC. The chain carries TRBV19 and TRBJ2-7, with D possibly being TRBD2 (7 bases). Germline V gene data show CDR1 as LNHDA and CDR2 as SQIVND (reference sequence). This CDR3 has 14 amino acids. Trimming cost V 4 bases and J 4 bases, with 14 bases left between them.

V and J are TRBV19 and TRBJ1-5; 9 bases map to TRBD1. V lost 5 bases to trimming and J lost 0 bases; unmatched junction nucleotides: 11. The germline CDR1 and CDR2 sequences are LNHDA and SQIVND (reference sequence). The length of the CDR3 is 18 residues. CDR3 amino acids: CASSGTGRILYSNQPQHF. The CDR3 DNA follows: TGTGCCAGTAGTGGGACAGGGAGGATTTTATATAGCAATCAGCCCCAGCATTTT.

The CDR3 loop reads CASKKQGDYGYTF. For the CDR3, the DNA is TGTGCCAGCAAGAAACAGGGCGACTATGGCTACACCTTC. This chain links TRBV12-3 or TRBV12-4 with TRBJ1-2, with a weak D call TRBD1 (6 bases). The V gene lost 7 bases and the J gene lost 3 bases, with 12 bases spanning the gap. The CDR3 runs 13 residues.

Concerning this clone itself: In the same sample, other DNA sequences code for this CDR3. The chain links TRBV14 to TRBJ2-1; TRBD1 is a possible D gene (6 bases). This CDR3 region has 13 residues. With 1 base removed from V and 12 bases from J, the gap between germline ends came to 13 bases. Germline V gives CDR1 SGHDN, CDR2 FVKESK. The CDR3 DNA reads TGTGCCAGCAGCCAAGTGACAGGTATGCGGCAGTTCTTC. Translating it yields CASSQVTGMRQFF.

The chain has TRBV5-4 and TRBJ1-6; D not resolved. This CDR3 has 16 residues. V gave up 4 bases and J gave up 4 bases, with 15 bases separating them. Germline CDR1 SGHNT, CDR2 YYREEE (reference sequence). This chain's CDR3 is CASSLTPEMYNSPLHF. The CDR3 coding sequence is TGTGCCAGCAGCCTGACTCCCGAGATGTATAATTCACCCCTCCACTTT.

The rearrangement links TRBV27 to TRBJ1-2, with 7 nucleotides matching TRBD1. After removal of 6 bases from V and 4 bases from J, the junction contained 5 bases not matched to a gene. CDR1 is MNHEY and CDR2 is SMNVEV in the germline V gene (reference sequence). The CDR3 has 13 amino acids. CDR3 loop: CASRRTGFYGYTF. CDR3 bases: TGTGCCAGCAGGCGGACAGGCTTCTATGGCTACACCTTC.